Reported below is one TCR beta chain. Its specific antigen is unknown. Base qualities are missing; no much larger clone stands one base away. This record belongs to a study of CD8+ T cells in alopecia areata (dated by TCRdb to the late 2010s). In the study overall: The treated patients took part in an open-label pilot trial in which moderate-to-severe alopecia areata was treated with oral tofacitinib at 5 to 10 mg twice daily. RNA was obtained with the PAXgene miRNA kit for fixed scalp, the miRNeasy kit for PBMCs, and the RNeasy kit for mouse skin. On the human side, TCRbeta sequencing was run on scalp tissue and on sorted CD4+ and CD8+ peripheral blood T cells from healthy controls and from alopecia areata patients with either patchy or totalis/universalis disease. For the treated patients, the SALT score, which quantifies what percentage of scalp surface area is affected, served as the measure of disease severity. High-throughput TCRbeta sequencing was used to examine T cell clonal expansion in alopecia areata in both the C3H/HeJ mouse model and human patients. Patients stayed on tofacitinib for 6 to 18 months and then had 6 months of follow-up off drug so that delayed response and recurrence could be assessed. Clonality in the scalp was compared among normal scalp (n=4), patchy alopecia areata scalp (n=8), and alopecia totalis/universalis scalp (n=8). Biopsies were taken from tofacitinib-treated patients at baseline and at 4 and 24 weeks of treatment, and a later scalp biopsy was taken in several of the tofacitinib-treated patients. TCRbeta CDR3 regions were amplified by immunoSEQ multiplex PCR using 35 Vbeta forward and 13 Jbeta reverse primers. Study-level results and caveats: Many expanded lesional clones persisted in scalp and blood during tofacitinib treatment, which may partly explain relapse after stopping treatment. TCR sequences shared between patients were less clear than in mice, possibly partly because of HLA diversity in the patient population. Tofacitinib significantly decreased scalp clonality and the number of expanded CD8+ clones among the top 100 scalp clones. Compared with normal scalp, lesional scalp, particularly in alopecia totalis/universalis, had higher clonality and more expanded CD8+ clones, which suggests antigenic drive. Because the treated cohort was small and included a single nonresponder, larger studies are needed to assess links between baseline CD8+ expansion and response. Resident alphabeta T cells in normal human skin are also sequenced, complicating scalp TCR repertoire analysis, unlike mouse skin dominated by gammadelta T cells.

Relative to germline, V is 4 bases shorter and J is 0 bases shorter, with 16 bases between their ends. Including cysteine and phenylalanine, the CDR3 has 17 amino acids. Of the read, only the CDR3 DNA is kept; its 51 bases are in frame from base 1. According to the germline V gene, CDR1 reads SGHVS and CDR2 reads FNYEAQ. This specimen's treatment or condition label, interpreted: oral pan-JAK inhibitor, 5-10 mg twice daily. Peripheral blood and lesional scalp punch biopsies were obtained from patients with alopecia areata. PBMCs were isolated by density centrifugation and stained for CD3, CD4 and CD8, and CD4+ and CD8+ T cells were sorted on a FACSAria. Libraries were constructed by the immunoSEQ multiplex PCR assay. For TCR sequencing, RNA was extracted from every sample and reverse transcribed into cDNA to serve as template. SuperScript III was used to make first-strand cDNA, primed with a 2:1 mix of oligo-dT and random hexamers. A synthetic immune receptor repertoire was used to assess amplification bias, and residual bias was removed computationally. From the authors' description of their analysis: After raw reads were preprocessed to remove errors, the CDR3 was defined following IMGT conventions as running from the conserved cysteine to phenylalanine. Clonality was computed as 1 minus the Shannon entropy, with the entropy normalized by log2 of the number of productive unique TCRs. Whether scalp clones were CD4 or CD8 was inferred by matching scalp TCRbeta sequences against CD4 and CD8 repertoires sorted from blood. Sourced from immuneACCESS, this table was stored by TCRdb with only in-frame sequences that have V and J called. A share of the clones is absent; for the studies checked, an unresolved V gene accounts for under half, and the remainder has no known explanation. V, J and clone size are taken as reported in that table, and D and trimming were inferred from the DNA itself. The sample contains more than 200,000 clones, 40% to 45% of them found a single time. Clones ranked in the top ten supply over 2.5% of the sample.

The TCR comes from a human donor with alopecia areata. The V and J segments used are TRBV7-6 and TRBJ2-1; 6 matching bases give a weak D call of TRBD2. The source was CD4+ T cells sorted from blood, collected around week 37, from a patient treated with tofacitinib. The DNA reads TGTGCCAGCAGCTACCCCTCAACTAGCCTCTCCTACAATGAGCAGTTCTTC. Its product reads: CASSYPSTSLSYNEQFF.